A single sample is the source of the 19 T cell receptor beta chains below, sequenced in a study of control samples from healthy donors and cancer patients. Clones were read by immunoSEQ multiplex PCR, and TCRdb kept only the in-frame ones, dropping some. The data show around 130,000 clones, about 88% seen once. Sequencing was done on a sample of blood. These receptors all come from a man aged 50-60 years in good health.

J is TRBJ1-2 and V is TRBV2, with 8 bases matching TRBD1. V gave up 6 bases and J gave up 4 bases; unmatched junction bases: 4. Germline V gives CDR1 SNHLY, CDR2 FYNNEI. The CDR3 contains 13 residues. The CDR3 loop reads CASRAGGTYGYTF. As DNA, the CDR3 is TGTGCCAGCAGAGCAGGGGGCACCTATGGCTACACCTTC.

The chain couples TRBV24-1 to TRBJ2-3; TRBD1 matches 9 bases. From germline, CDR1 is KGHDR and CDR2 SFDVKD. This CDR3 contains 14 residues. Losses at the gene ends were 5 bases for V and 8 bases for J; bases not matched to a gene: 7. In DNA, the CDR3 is TGTGCCACCAGTGCCGGGACAGGGTTAAGTACGCAGTATTTT. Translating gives CATSAGTGLSTQYF.

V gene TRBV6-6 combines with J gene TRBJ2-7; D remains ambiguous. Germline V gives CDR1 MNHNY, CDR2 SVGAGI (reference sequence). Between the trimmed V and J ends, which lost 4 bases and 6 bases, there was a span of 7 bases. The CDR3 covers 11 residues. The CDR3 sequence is CASSSFREQYF. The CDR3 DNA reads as TGTGCCAGCAGTTCTTTCCGCGAGCAGTACTTC.

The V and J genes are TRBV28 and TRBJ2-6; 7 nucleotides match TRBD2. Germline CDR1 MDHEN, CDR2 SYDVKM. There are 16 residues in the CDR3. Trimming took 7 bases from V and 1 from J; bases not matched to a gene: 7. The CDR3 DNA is TGTGCCAGCACCAGTGGGGGGGAGTCTGGGGCCAACGTCCTGACTTTC. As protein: CASTSGGESGANVLTF. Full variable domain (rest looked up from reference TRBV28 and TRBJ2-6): DVKVTQSSRYLVKRTGEKVFLECVQDMDHENMFWYRQDPGLGLRLIYFSYDVKMKEKGDIPEGYSVSREKKERFSLILESASTNQTSMYLCASTSGGESGANVLTFGAGSRLTVL.

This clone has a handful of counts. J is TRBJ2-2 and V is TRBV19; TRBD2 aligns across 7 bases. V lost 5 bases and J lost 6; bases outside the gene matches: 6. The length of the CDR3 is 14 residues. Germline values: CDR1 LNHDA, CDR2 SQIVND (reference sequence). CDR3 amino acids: CASSPRGVPGELFF. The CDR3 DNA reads TGTGCCAGTAGTCCCCGGGGGGTTCCCGGGGAGCTGTTTTTT.

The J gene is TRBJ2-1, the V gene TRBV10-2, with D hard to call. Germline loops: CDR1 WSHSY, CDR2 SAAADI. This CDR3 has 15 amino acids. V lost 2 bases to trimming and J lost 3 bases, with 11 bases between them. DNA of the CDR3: TGCGCCAGCAGTGAGCAAATTGGAATCTACAATGAGCAGTTCTTC. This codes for CASSEQIGIYNEQFF.

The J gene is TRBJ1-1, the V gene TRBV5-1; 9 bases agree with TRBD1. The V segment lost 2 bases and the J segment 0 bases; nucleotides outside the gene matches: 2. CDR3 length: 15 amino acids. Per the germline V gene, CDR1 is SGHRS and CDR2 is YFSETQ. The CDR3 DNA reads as TGCGCCAGCAGCTTCAACAGGGGGCTGAACACTGAAGCTTTCTTT. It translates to CASSFNRGLNTEAFF.

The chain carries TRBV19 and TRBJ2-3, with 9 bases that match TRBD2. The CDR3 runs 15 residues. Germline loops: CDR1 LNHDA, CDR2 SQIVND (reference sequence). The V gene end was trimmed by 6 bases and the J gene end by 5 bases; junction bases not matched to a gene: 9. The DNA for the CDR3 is TGTGCCAGTAGCCCCGCGGGGGGGCTTGGAGATACGCAGTATTTT. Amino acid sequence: CASSPAGGLGDTQYF. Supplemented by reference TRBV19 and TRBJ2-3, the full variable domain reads DGGITQSPKYLFRKEGQNVTLSCEQNLNHDAMYWYRQDPGQGLRLIYYSQIVNDFQKGDIAEGYSVSREKKESFPLTVTSAQKNPTAFYLCASSPAGGLGDTQYFGPGTRLTVL.

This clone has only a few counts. CDR3 nucleotides: TGTGCCAGCAGCACCGGACAGTTAGCAGATACGCAGTATTTT. This gives the protein CASSTGQLADTQYF. The V and J genes are TRBV7-8 and TRBJ2-3; maybe TRBD1 (6 bases). CDR1 and CDR2 from the germline V gene are SGHVS and FQNEAQ. CDR3 length: 14 residues. V lost 5 bases to trimming and J lost 4 bases, with 13 bases between them.

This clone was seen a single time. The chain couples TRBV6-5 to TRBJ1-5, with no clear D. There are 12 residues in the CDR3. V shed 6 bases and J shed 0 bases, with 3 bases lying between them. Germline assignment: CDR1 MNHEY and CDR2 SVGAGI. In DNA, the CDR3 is TGTGCCAGCAGGAATAGCAATCAGCCCCAGCATTTT. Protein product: CASRNSNQPQHF.

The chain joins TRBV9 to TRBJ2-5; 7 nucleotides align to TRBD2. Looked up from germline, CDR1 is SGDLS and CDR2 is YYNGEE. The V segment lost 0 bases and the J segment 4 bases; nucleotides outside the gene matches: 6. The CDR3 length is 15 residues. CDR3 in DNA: TGTGCCAGCAGCGTAGCTGGGAGGGGAGGAGAGACCCAGTACTTC. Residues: CASSVAGRGGETQYF. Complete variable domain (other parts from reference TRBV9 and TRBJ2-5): DSGVTQTPKHLITATGQRVTLRCSPRSGDLSVYWYQQSLDQGLQFLIQYYNGEERAKGNILERFSAQQFPDLHSELNLSSLELGDSALYFCASSVAGRGGETQYFGPGTRLLVL.

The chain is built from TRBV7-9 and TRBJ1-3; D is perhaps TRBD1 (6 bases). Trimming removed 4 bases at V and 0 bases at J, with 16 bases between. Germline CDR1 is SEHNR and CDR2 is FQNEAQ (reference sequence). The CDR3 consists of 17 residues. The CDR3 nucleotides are TGTGCCAGCAGCTCTTGGACGGGACACCTCTCTGGAAACACCATATATTTT. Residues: CASSSWTGHLSGNTIYF.

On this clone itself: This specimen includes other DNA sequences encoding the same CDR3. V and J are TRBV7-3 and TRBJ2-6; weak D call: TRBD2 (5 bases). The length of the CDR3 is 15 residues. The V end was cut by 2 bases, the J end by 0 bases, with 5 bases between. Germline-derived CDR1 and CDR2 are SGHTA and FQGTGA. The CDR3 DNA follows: TGTGCCAGCAGCTTAGGGAGCTCTGGGGCCAACGTCCTGACTTTC. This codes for CASSLGSSGANVLTF.

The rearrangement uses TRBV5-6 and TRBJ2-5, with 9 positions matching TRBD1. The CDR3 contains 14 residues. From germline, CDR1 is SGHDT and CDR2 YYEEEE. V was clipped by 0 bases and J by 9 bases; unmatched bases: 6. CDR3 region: CASSLVRGQGPQYF. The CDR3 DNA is TGTGCCAGCAGCTTGGTGAGGGGACAGGGCCCCCAGTACTTC. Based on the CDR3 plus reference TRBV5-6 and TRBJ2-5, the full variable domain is DAGVTQSPTHLIKTRGQQVTLRCSPKSGHDTVSWYQQALGQGPQFIFQYYEEEERQRGNFPDRFSGHQFPNYSSELNVNALLLGDSALYLCASSLVRGQGPQYFGPGTRLLVL.

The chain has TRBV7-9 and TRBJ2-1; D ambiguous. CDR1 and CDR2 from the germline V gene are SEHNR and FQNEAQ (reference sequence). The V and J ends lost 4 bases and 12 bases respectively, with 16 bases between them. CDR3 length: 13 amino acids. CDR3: CASSSKSGPRQFF. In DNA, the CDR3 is TGTGCCAGCAGCTCGAAGAGTGGCCCCCGGCAGTTCTTC.

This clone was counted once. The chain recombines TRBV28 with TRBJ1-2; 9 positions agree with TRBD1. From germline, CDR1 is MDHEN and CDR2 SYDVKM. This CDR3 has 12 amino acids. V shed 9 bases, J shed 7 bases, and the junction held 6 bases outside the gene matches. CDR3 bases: TGTGCCAGTACAGGGGGCTCTCGTGGCTACACCTTC. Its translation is CASTGGSRGYTF.

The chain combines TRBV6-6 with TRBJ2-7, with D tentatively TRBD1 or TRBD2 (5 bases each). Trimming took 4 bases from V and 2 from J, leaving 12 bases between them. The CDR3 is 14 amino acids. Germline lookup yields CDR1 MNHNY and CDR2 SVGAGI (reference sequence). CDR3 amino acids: CASSSTGTPYEQYF. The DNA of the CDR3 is TGTGCCAGCAGTTCGACCGGGACCCCCTACGAGCAGTACTTC.

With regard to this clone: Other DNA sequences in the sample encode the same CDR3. DNA of the CDR3: TGTGCCAGCAGCCGAACATGGAGCTCCTACGAGCAGTACTTC. Its translation is CASSRTWSSYEQYF. This chain joins TRBV5-6 and TRBJ2-7; no reliable D call. V was trimmed by 4 bases and J by 0 bases, leaving 11 bases between them. The CDR3 length is 14 residues. Germline CDR1 and CDR2: SGHDT and YYEEEE.

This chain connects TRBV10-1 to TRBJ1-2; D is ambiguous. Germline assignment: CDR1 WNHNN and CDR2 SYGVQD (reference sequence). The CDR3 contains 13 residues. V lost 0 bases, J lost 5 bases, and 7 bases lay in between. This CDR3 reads CASSESRGYGYTF. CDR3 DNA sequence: TGCGCCAGCAGTGAGTCCCGGGGTTATGGCTACACCTTC.